This TCR beta chain stems from a study of a mutant IDH1 vaccine in newly diagnosed glioma (dated by TCRdb to about 2021). A note on the overall study: The 32 treated patients were roughly 62% male and roughly 40% female, with a mean age of roughly 40 years. Six visits were used for peripheral blood collection: V03 (baseline), V05, V07, V10, V12 and V13. Prior to enrollment, standard therapy consisting of radiotherapy alone, temozolomide alone, or radiochemotherapy with temozolomide had been administered to patients, with the combination being received by most patients. Longitudinal TCRB deep sequencing was done for some 26 treated patients, wherever samples were available for exploratory analyses. What the work shows at the level of the full study, not this receptor alone: Changes in the top peripheral T cell clonotypes picked up by TCRB sequencing did not appear to be linked to pseudoprogression. Vaccine-induced immune responses across multiple MHC alleles were detected in 93.3% of patients. Availability determined which PBMC samples were chosen for TCRB deep sequencing. According to the authors, sample limitations meant that analyses of patient blood samples could not be reproduced.

On this clone: No cognate antigen has been identified for it. No much larger clonotype is one base removed from it; base qualities were not supplied.

Per the publication, the time point label means: baseline, week 1 (first vaccination visit). Read against the paper, the sample's treatment or condition label means: pre-vaccination baseline after standard-of-care therapy. Donors had newly diagnosed WHO grade 3 or 4 IDH1-mutant astrocytomas with loss of nuclear ATRX. The samples were drawn from NOA16, a multicentre, single-arm, open-label phase I trial in Germany that tested a mutant IDH1 peptide vaccine in humans for the first time. Visit V03 blood draws served as the baseline sample for immunogenicity testing. Genomic DNA for TCRB sequencing was extracted from EDTA blood using the DNeasy Blood and Tissue Kit. To prepare the library, the immunoSEQ multiplex PCR assay was applied. Rearranged TCR beta chain sequences were amplified using the hsTCRB Kit according to the manufacturer's protocol. An Illumina MiSeq was used to sequence the TCRB libraries. In the paper's pipeline: The proprietary platform of the kit vendor was used for demultiplexing, trimming and gene mapping. As stored in TCRdb, this immuneACCESS dataset retains in-frame rearrangements with V and J assigned. A fraction of the clones does not appear; measured against another copy, unresolved V genes explain less than half of the discrepancy, and the remainder lacks a known reason. V and J calls and clone size follow that table, whereas D and trimming were derived from the DNA. Counted in this sample were around 100,000 clones; over 70% of them appeared once. The biggest ten clones account for about 5.3% of the sample.

The CDR3 spans 16 residues, from the cysteine through the phenylalanine. Only CDR3 DNA is held: 48 bases, read in frame from base 1. The germline V gene sets CDR1 to SQVTM and CDR2 to ANQGSEA. Clipping removes 5 bases from V and 2 bases from J, with 14 as the unmatched junction base count. The V gene is TRBV29-1 and the J gene is TRBJ1-2, and TRBD1 aligns with 7 junction nucleotides. This sequence originates from a man aged 35-49 years with glioma. Some clones in this sample may be carry-over from other donors' samples. Material: PBMCs, obtained from a glioma patient treated with radiotherapy, temozolomide or both. CDR3 region: CSVREGARFSNYGYTF. The nucleotide sequence reads as follows: TGCAGCGTTCGCGAGGGGGCCAGATTCTCCAACTATGGCTACACCTTC.